This T cell receptor beta chain was sequenced during a study of T cell repertoires in cytomegalovirus infection. Study context: Public TCR beta signatures indicated both CMV infection and matching HLA type. Notes on the study in general: In two of eight donors, the top clonotype was HLA-C-restricted CMV-specific.

TCRdb analysed the reads with MiXCR anew, one entry per CDR3 protein. The repertoire holds around 740,000 distinct CDR3 sequences, with 35% to 45% as singletons. The CDR3 has 15 residues. The V end lost 5 bases, the J end lost 4 bases, and 17 bases lay between the germline ends. Germline CDR1 reads MGHRA; CDR2 reads YSYEKL. Note on this clonotype: Its target is unknown.

The sequence came from a human donor in good health (CMV status not recorded). Some clones in this sample may be carry-over from other donors' samples. The specimen sequenced was PBMCs. This sequence joins TRBV4-1 and TRBJ1-1; perhaps TRBD1 as D (6 bases). The DNA of the CDR3 is TGCGCCAGCAGCGCACAGGGAGCACAACGCACTGAAGCTTTCTTT. This sequence encodes CASSAQGAQRTEAFF.